This TCR beta chain originates from a study of early stage breast cancer tumors. General observations from the study: Chain pairing and CD4, CD8 or FOXP3 expression were not captured. Tumor and normal breast were distinguished via blood comparison in 14 of 16 patients. Compared with adjacent normal breast tissue, tumors showed 2 to 3-fold greater T cell density and higher clonality. Most shared enriched TCRB sequences were commonly generated ones.

Generated by immunoSEQ multiplex PCR, the TCRdb table keeps only in-frame clones and is missing some. The repertoire holds roughly 53,000 clones, with approximately 90% as singletons. Germline loops: CDR1 MNHNS, CDR2 SASEGT. This CDR3 region has 15 residues. J lost 2 bases, V lost 9 bases, and 6 bases had no gene match. Points on this clone: Its antigen is currently unknown.

The chain joins TRBV6-1 to TRBJ2-5; TRBD2 aligns across 13 bases. The sequence derives from a person aged 70 to 85 with breast cancer. The material sequenced was blood. CDR3 residues: CARYRTSGGQETQYF. The DNA for the CDR3 is TGTGCCAGATACCGGACTAGCGGGGGACAAGAGACCCAGTACTTC.